The rows below give T cell receptor beta chains drawn from one sample of a study of blood T cell repertoires in COVID-19. Sequenced by immunoSEQ multiplex PCR; TCRdb stores in-frame clones only, minus some. The sample lists 100,000 to 150,000 clones, about 88% seen once, with 1.5% in the top ten. Sequencing was done on a sample of peripheral blood. These receptors came from a human donor in a cohort sampled during active COVID-19. Both conserved end residues are part of each CDR3. The order of the fields is clone size, D gene, J gene, V gene, CDR3 protein, CDR3 DNA. A D gene is named only where the DNA matches it firmly. A clone size is listed for some rows: how often the clone was seen (once, few, many), or a class if it is expanded.

>-|-|TRBJ1-5|TRBV3-1/TRBV3-2
CASSQVAGGQPQHF
TGTGCCAGCAGCCAAGTAGCTGGGGGGCAGCCCCAGCATTTT
>-|TRBD1|TRBJ2-3|TRBV9
CASSARLTGLTDTQYF
TGTGCCAGCAGCGCGAGGTTGACAGGGCTCACAGATACGCAGTATTTT
>-|-|TRBJ2-1|TRBV21-1
CASTPSGGVYNEQFF
TGTGCCAGCACCCCTAGCGGGGGGGTCTACAATGAGCAGTTCTTC
>-|-|TRBJ2-7|TRBV12-3/TRBV12-4
CASSPLRGHEQYF
TGTGCCAGCAGTCCTCTGCGCGGGCACGAGCAGTACTTC
>-|TRBD1|TRBJ1-4|TRBV5-1
CASSLGDRGNEKLFF
TGCGCCAGCAGCTTGGGGGACAGGGGGAATGAAAAACTGTTTTTT
>once|-|TRBJ2-2|TRBV28
CASSLAATGELFF
TGTGCCAGCAGTTTGGCGGCCACCGGGGAGCTGTTTTTT
>-|-|TRBJ2-1|TRBV11-2
CASSLGGGRNEQFF
TGTGCCAGCAGCTTAGGCGGAGGACGCAATGAGCAGTTCTTC
>-|-|TRBJ1-4|TRBV18
CASSPSGLNEKLFF
TGTGCCAGCTCACCTTCGGGTCTTAATGAAAAACTGTTTTTT
>-|-|TRBJ2-5|TRBV5-1
CASSLNLGETQYF
TGCGCCAGCAGCTTGAACTTGGGCGAGACCCAGTACTTC
>-|-|TRBJ2-3|TRBV14
CASSQVDSPPDTQYF
TGTGCCAGCAGCCAAGTCGACAGCCCCCCAGATACGCAGTATTTT
>once|-|TRBJ1-2|TRBV29-1
CSVVWAVRPYGYTF
TGCAGCGTTGTCTGGGCAGTTAGGCCCTATGGCTACACCTTC
>-|TRBD1|TRBJ1-1|TRBV10-1
CASSATGSNTEAFF
TGCGCCAGCAGCGCGACAGGGTCGAACACTGAAGCTTTCTTT
>-|-|TRBJ2-5|TRBV7-2
CASSLEGRGRETQYF
TGTGCCAGCAGCTTAGAAGGCAGGGGACGAGAGACCCAGTACTTC
>-|-|TRBJ1-1|TRBV7-9
CASSPGVQEAFF
TGTGCCAGCAGCCCCGGAGTACAAGAAGCTTTCTTT
>-|-|TRBJ2-5|TRBV5-6
CASKSKELETQYF
TGTGCCAGCAAATCAAAGGAGCTGGAGACCCAGTACTTC
>-|-|TRBJ1-2|TRBV6-5
CASSYSANYGYTF
TGTGCCAGCAGTTACTCAGCAAACTATGGCTACACCTTC
>-|-|TRBJ2-2|TRBV2
CASLLGGTNTGELFF
TGTGCCAGCCTACTTGGGGGGACGAACACCGGGGAGCTGTTTTTT
>-|TRBD1|TRBJ2-1|TRBV11-1
CASSLAKARQGPYNEQFF
TGTGCCAGCAGCTTAGCCAAGGCGAGACAGGGACCCTACAATGAGCAGTTCTTC
>-|-|TRBJ1-5|TRBV4-1
CASSQGRTVVGNQPQHF
TGCGCCAGCAGCCAAGGTAGGACAGTAGTGGGCAATCAGCCCCAGCATTTT
>-|-|TRBJ2-1|TRBV30
CACTVSGFGEQFF
TGTGCCTGTACCGTTTCGGGTTTCGGTGAGCAGTTCTTC
>-|-|TRBJ1-2|TRBV5-6
CASSGLRLPGYTF
TGTGCCAGCAGCGGACTAAGGCTCCCTGGCTACACCTTC
>-|-|TRBJ2-7|TRBV19
CASSMWGPSYEQYF
TGTGCCAGTAGTATGTGGGGCCCCTCCTACGAGCAGTACTTC
>-|TRBD2|TRBJ2-7|TRBV7-2
CASSLSTSGTYEQYF
TGTGCCAGCAGCTTATCGACTAGCGGGACCTACGAGCAGTACTTC
>-|-|TRBJ1-1|TRBV6-6
CASSYSWQNTEAFF
TGTGCCAGCAGTTACTCATGGCAGAACACTGAAGCTTTCTTT
>-|TRBD1|TRBJ2-7|TRBV6-6
CASSKLYGTGSWEQYF
TGTGCCAGCAGTAAGCTATATGGGACAGGTTCATGGGAGCAGTACTTC
>-|TRBD2|TRBJ2-3|TRBV5-4
CASSLTSGRPLTDTQYF
TGTGCCAGCAGCTTGACTAGCGGGAGACCACTCACAGATACGCAGTATTTT
>-|-|TRBJ2-7|TRBV5-1
CASSLKIPEDEQYF
TGCGCCAGCAGCTTGAAGATTCCAGAAGACGAGCAGTACTTC
>-|-|TRBJ2-7|TRBV2
CASGQAIPYEQYF
TGTGCCAGCGGGCAGGCGATCCCCTACGAGCAGTACTTC
>-|-|TRBJ1-6|TRBV28
CASSLVSGYNSPLHF
TGTGCCAGCAGTCTTGTTTCAGGATATAATTCACCCCTCCACTTT
>-|TRBD1|TRBJ1-4|TRBV5-1
CASSLGDRAFNEKLFF
TGCGCCAGCAGCTTGGGAGACAGGGCATTTAATGAAAAACTGTTTTTT
>-|TRBD1|TRBJ1-4|TRBV5-4
CASSRGTGYEKLFF
TGTGCCAGCAGCCGAGGGACAGGGTATGAAAAACTGTTTTTT